The 29 T cell receptor beta chains below come from one sample, sequenced in a study of T cells in Graves' hyperthyroidism and ophthalmopathy. What was amplified from RNA transcripts were TCR beta CDR3 regions. HTBI primers drove first-round RT-PCR of the TCR CDR3. In TCRdb, the multiplex PCR reads were re-called with MiXCR into one record per CDR3 protein. The sample lists roughly 520,000 distinct CDR3 sequences; about 24% were seen once. Sequencing was done on a sample of blood. These receptor sequences come from a woman aged 25-40 years with Graves' ophthalmopathy.

This clonotype was observed a handful of times. The chain couples TRBV12-3 or TRBV12-4 to TRBJ1-2; D is uncertain. This CDR3 contains 13 residues. Trimming stripped 8 bases from V and 3 bases from J, with 13 bases between. Here the CDR3 reads CASSGFLDYGYTF. In DNA form, the CDR3 reads TGTGCCAGCTCGGGGTTTCTCGACTATGGCTACACCTTC.

This chain uses TRBV6-5 with TRBJ2-5; D uncertain. Germline CDR1 MNHEY, CDR2 SVGAGI. Trimming took off 0 bases at V and 2 bases at J, with 13 bases between the two ends. The CDR3 covers 16 residues. CDR3: CASSYSATSLQETQYF. The DNA of the CDR3 is TGTGCCAGCAGTTACTCCGCCACCTCCTTGCAAGAGACCCAGTACTTC.

This clonotype was picked up many times. V and J are TRBV4-1 and TRBJ1-3, with D unresolved. Trimming took 2 bases from V and 0 from J, leaving 8 bases between them. This CDR3 is built from 15 residues. Germline V gene data show CDR1 as MGHRA and CDR2 as YSYEKL. The CDR3 DNA sequence: TGCGCCAGCAGCCAAATTCGACGCTCTGGAAACACCATATATTTT. Protein product: CASSQIRRSGNTIYF.

Ten or more counts support this clonotype. The V gene is TRBV29-1, the J gene TRBJ1-1, with a weak D call TRBD1 (5 bases). The CDR3 has 13 amino acids. CDR1 is SQVTM and CDR2 is ANQGSEA in the germline V gene. V was clipped by 7 bases and J by 5 bases, with 17 bases between them. CDR3 residues: CSGQGPWGTEAFF. As DNA, the CDR3 is TGCAGCGGCCAGGGACCATGGGGAACTGAAGCTTTCTTT.

The chain employs TRBV2 and TRBJ2-7; TRBD1 agrees at 11 bases. CDR1 SNHLY and CDR2 FYNNEI come from the germline V gene. The CDR3 runs to 14 residues. The J segment lost 6 bases and the V segment lost 4 bases, leaving 5 bases of the junction unmatched. The CDR3 spells CASSGGTGGVEQYV. The CDR3, as DNA: TGTGCCAGCAGTGGGGGGACAGGGGGAGTCGAGCAGTACGTC.

The chain combines TRBV28 with TRBJ2-5, with TRBD2 identical over 11 bases. The V gene's germline CDR1 is MDHEN and CDR2 SYDVKM. J was trimmed by 4 bases and V by 1 base; bases with no gene match: 8. The CDR3 sequence is 17 residues long. The CDR3 protein is CASSLSPSGTSGETQYF. DNA of the CDR3: TGTGCCAGCAGTTTATCGCCGTCCGGGACTAGCGGAGAGACCCAGTACTTC.

The V call is TRBV15, the J call TRBJ2-2; TRBD2 might be the D (5 bases). Trimming pared 0 bases from V and 6 bases from J, leaving 14 bases between. The CDR3 has 16 amino acids. Germline CDR1 is LNHNV and CDR2 is YYDKDF (reference sequence). CDR3 amino acids: CATSRDGEGVAGELFF. CDR3 nucleotides: TGTGCCACCAGCAGAGATGGAGAGGGAGTCGCCGGGGAGCTGTTTTTT.

This clonotype was recorded at least ten times. The chain couples TRBV20-1 to TRBJ1-6; D is unresolved. The V end was cut by 3 bases, the J end by 10 bases, with 10 bases between. This CDR3 spans 12 amino acids. The V gene's germline CDR1 is DFQATT and CDR2 SNEGSKA (reference sequence). CDR3 residues: CSASTSSSPLHF. The CDR3 region has the DNA TGCAGTGCTAGCACTTCTTCCTCACCCCTCCACTTT.

The genes are TRBV6-1 and TRBJ2-5, with 8 bases aligning to TRBD1. The CDR3 covers 17 residues. CDR1 and CDR2 from the germline V gene are MNHNS and SASEGT. V lost 5 bases and J lost 3; bases outside the gene matches: 14. The CDR3 coding sequence is TGTGCCAGCAGTCCACAATCTCCTGACAGGGGAAAAGAGACCCAGTACTTC. It is translated as CASSPQSPDRGKETQYF.

This clonotype was seen only once. V gene TRBV20-1 combines with J gene TRBJ1-1; D gene ambiguous. There are 11 residues in the CDR3. Trimming took off 6 bases at V and 3 bases at J, with 8 bases between the two ends. Germline CDR1 is DFQATT and CDR2 is SNEGSKA (reference sequence). In DNA form, the CDR3 reads TGCAGTGCCCTACCAGACACTGAAGCTTTCTTT. Its protein is CSALPDTEAFF.

This clonotype showed up many times. The rearrangement uses TRBV5-4 and TRBJ2-2; the D is unclear. The V gene's germline CDR1 is SGHNT and CDR2 YYREEE (reference sequence). Trimming took 1 base from V and 7 from J, leaving 11 bases between them. The CDR3 contains 14 residues. DNA of the CDR3: TGTGCCAGCAGCTTGAGCGAAACGAGCGGGGAGCTGTTTTTT. As protein: CASSLSETSGELFF.

The chain uses TRBV9 and TRBJ1-1; 8 bases line up with TRBD1. V dropped 6 bases and J dropped 4; count of bases not matched to a gene: 8. This CDR3 contains 14 residues. Per the germline V gene, CDR1 is SGDLS and CDR2 is YYNGEE. CDR3 sequence reads: CASTETGGRTEAFF. CDR3 DNA sequence: TGTGCCAGCACCGAAACAGGGGGGCGCACTGAAGCTTTCTTT.

This clonotype was observed many times. This chain links TRBV29-1 with TRBJ2-5; D may match TRBD1 or TRBD2 (6 bases each). With 4 bases removed from V and 2 bases from J, the gap between germline ends came to 8 bases. The CDR3 is 12 amino acids. Germline V gene sequence: CDR1 SQVTM, CDR2 ANQGSEA. CDR3 sequence (DNA): TGCAGCGTTGGAGGGGGGCAAGAGACCCAGTACTTC. It specifies CSVGGGQETQYF.

In this sample, this clonotype turned up many times. The V call is TRBV7-3, the J call TRBJ1-1; possible D gene TRBD1, 5 bases. Trimming took 1 base from V and 6 from J, leaving 12 bases between them. This CDR3 contains 14 residues. Per germline, CDR1 SGHTA and CDR2 FQGTGA. This chain's CDR3 is CASSLNARGAEAFF. The CDR3 DNA sequence: TGTGCCAGCAGCTTAAACGCAAGGGGAGCTGAAGCTTTCTTT.

This clonotype was picked up a small number of times. The chain uses TRBV6-1 and TRBJ1-3; D possibly corresponds to TRBD1 (5 bases). Germline V CDR1 and CDR2: MNHNS, SASEGT. The CDR3 contains 14 residues. Trimming pared 7 bases from V and 6 bases from J, leaving 16 bases between. In nucleotides, the CDR3 is TGTGCCAGCATCCCACCGGGGCCTTCAAACACCATATATTTT. Protein: CASIPPGPSNTIYF.

This clonotype was recorded many times. The CDR3, as DNA: TGTGCCAGCAGTCCTAGGGACTTATACCTCTATGGCTACACCTTC. Translated: CASSPRDLYLYGYTF. The rearrangement uses TRBV12-3 or TRBV12-4 and TRBJ1-2; D may be TRBD1 (5 bases). V was pared by 5 bases and J by 4 bases, with 17 bases between. The CDR3 runs to 15 residues.

The chain employs TRBV18 and TRBJ1-2; 9 positions agree with TRBD1. Germline assignment: CDR1 KGHSH and CDR2 LQKENI. There are 14 residues in the CDR3. The ends lost 5 bases at V and 8 bases at J; junction bases unmatched: 9. CDR3 coding DNA: TGTGCCAGCTCATCCGGGACAGGGTATTGGGGCTACACCTTC. It specifies CASSSGTGYWGYTF.

A few counts support this clonotype. The chain carries TRBV20-1 and TRBJ1-1; weak D call: TRBD1 (6 bases). Germline values: CDR1 DFQATT, CDR2 SNEGSKA (reference sequence). Trimming removed 6 bases from V and 3 bases from J, with 17 bases in between. There are 14 residues in the CDR3. The CDR3 DNA reads as TGCAGTGCAAAAAGCAGGGGCGTTGACACTGAAGCTTTCTTT. Its protein product is CSAKSRGVDTEAFF.

This clonotype showed up many times. The chain uses TRBV7-2 and TRBJ2-7; no clear D gene. V lost 1 base and J 4 bases, leaving 8 bases between the germline ends. This CDR3 region has 13 residues. Germline-derived CDR1 and CDR2 are SGHTA and FQGNSA. DNA for the CDR3: TGTGCCAGCAGCTTAGTCATCGGATACGAGCAGTACTTC. It is translated as CASSLVIGYEQYF.

This clonotype was observed at least ten times. The chain couples TRBV20-1 to TRBJ1-5, with D possibly matching TRBD1 (5 bases). CDR3 length: 19 residues. CDR1 is DFQATT, CDR2 SNEGSKA, per germline (reference sequence). V was clipped by 0 bases and J by 2 bases, with 23 bases between them. The DNA for the CDR3 is TGCAGTGCTAGAGATTACCGTACGTCGGGGGTATTGCGCAATCAGCCCCAGCATTTT. As protein: CSARDYRTSGVLRNQPQHF.

This clonotype has a count of ten or more. CDR3 loop: CASSYRDRGYEQYF. The CDR3 DNA sequence: TGTGCCAGCAGTTACCGGGACAGGGGCTACGAGCAGTACTTC. This chain connects TRBV6-5 to TRBJ2-7, with 10 bases fitting TRBD1. The CDR3 length is 14 residues. Germline CDR1 MNHEY, CDR2 SVGAGI. Germline trimming cut 2 bases from V and 3 bases from J; bases unmatched to any gene: 1.

This clonotype was observed many times. V usage is TRBV12-5 and J usage is TRBJ2-7; D ambiguous. V was trimmed by 4 bases and J by 5 bases, leaving 6 bases between them. The CDR3 covers 11 residues. From germline, CDR1 is LGHNT and CDR2 FRNRAP. The CDR3 DNA is TGTGCTAGTGGTTATGGGGACGAGCAGTACTTC. This codes for CASGYGDEQYF.

The chain has TRBV9 and TRBJ1-1; a possible D gene is TRBD1 (5 bases). The ends were cut back, 0 bases at V and 0 bases at J, with 9 bases in the middle. The CDR3 covers 15 residues. Germline loops: CDR1 SGDLS, CDR2 YYNGEE. The CDR3 here is CASSVEGYLNTEAFF. CDR3 sequence (DNA): TGTGCCAGCAGCGTAGAGGGGTACCTGAACACTGAAGCTTTCTTT.

This clonotype was seen at least ten times. The chain combines TRBV2 with TRBJ1-6, with TRBD1 matching over 10 bases. This CDR3 spans 12 amino acids. V gave up 11 bases and J gave up 10 bases; unmatched junction bases: 5. Germline values: CDR1 SNHLY, CDR2 FYNNEI. The CDR3 DNA follows: TGTGCCCGACGACAGGGGGCCTCACCCCTCCACTTT. Amino acids: CARRQGASPLHF.

The chain joins TRBV19 to TRBJ2-5; 9 bases map to TRBD2. This CDR3 spans 15 amino acids. From germline, CDR1 is LNHDA and CDR2 SQIVND (reference sequence). V shed 2 bases and J 2 bases; nucleotides not matched to a gene: 3. CDR3 residues: CASSILAGSQETQYF. As DNA, the CDR3 is TGTGCCAGTAGTATACTAGCGGGGTCACAAGAGACCCAGTACTTC. Full variable domain (rest looked up from reference TRBV19 and TRBJ2-5): DGGITQSPKYLFRKEGQNVTLSCEQNLNHDAMYWYRQDPGQGLRLIYYSQIVNDFQKGDIAEGYSVSREKKESFPLTVTSAQKNPTAFYLCASSILAGSQETQYFGPGTRLLVL.

This clonotype was found many times. The chain is built from TRBV2 and TRBJ1-5, with TRBD1 matching over 7 bases. Trimming cost V 4 bases and J 7 bases; bases outside gene matches: 7. The CDR3 runs to 14 residues. The V gene's germline CDR1 is SNHLY and CDR2 FYNNEI. Here the CDR3 DNA reads TGTGCCAGCAGTGTCGAGGGGGCTAACCAGCCCCAGCATTTT. Translating gives CASSVEGANQPQHF.

In this sample, this clonotype turned up many times. The V gene is TRBV24-1, the J gene TRBJ2-5; 7 nucleotides match TRBD2. The V gene end was trimmed by 0 bases and the J gene end by 3 bases; junction bases not matched to a gene: 9. The CDR3 spans 17 residues. The germline V gene encodes CDR1 KGHDR and CDR2 SFDVKD. CDR3 amino acids: CATSDLPPRGEEETQYF. CDR3 in DNA: TGTGCCACCAGTGATTTGCCCCCCCGGGGGGAGGAAGAGACCCAGTACTTC.

This clonotype has a count of ten or more. This chain connects TRBV11-2 to TRBJ1-1; weak D call: TRBD1 (6 bases). The germline V gene encodes CDR1 SGHAT and CDR2 FQNNGV. This CDR3 contains 15 residues. The ends were cut back, 4 bases at V and 3 bases at J, with 15 bases in the middle. The CDR3 DNA follows: TGTGCCAGCAGCTCCCGTTGGGGGGCCTACACTGAAGCTTTCTTT. Protein sequence: CASSSRWGAYTEAFF.

V and J are TRBV12-3 or TRBV12-4 and TRBJ2-5, with D tentatively TRBD2 (7 bases). The CDR3 contains 15 residues. The germline V and J ends were trimmed by 7 bases and 4 bases, with 19 bases remaining between them. In nucleotides, the CDR3 is TGTGCCAGCAAGATAGGAGGGGGGGCCCGAGAGACCCAGTACTTC. It yields the protein CASKIGGGARETQYF.